This TCR beta chain was retrieved from a study of cytomegalovirus exposure and HLA in healthy donors. Study findings and constraints: In a later analysis, several top co-occurrence clusters appeared linked to parvovirus B19, influenza, CMV and Epstein-Barr virus. Sequencing likely produced, as an artifact, a cluster of highly shared sequence variants.

The count of this clone is one. Its target is not known. The PCR made use of 60 Vbeta and 13 Jbeta primers. Only in-frame clones appear in the TCRdb table, and some are missing; sequencing was by immunoSEQ multiplex PCR. This sample has about 59,000 clones, with roughly 84% found just once. This CDR3 region has 15 residues. The V end was cut by 0 bases, the J end by 9 bases, with 13 bases between. Germline V CDR1 and CDR2: SGHDT, YYEEEE. Material for sequencing was PBMCs. This TCR was recovered from a human donor in good health. The chain links TRBV5-6 to TRBJ1-6; D not certain. This CDR3 is CASSLEPEGSSPLHF. CDR3 nucleotides: TGTGCCAGCAGCTTGGAGCCGGAGGGAAGTTCACCCCTCCACTTT.